These 30 T cell receptor beta chains originate from one sample sequenced in a study of neurological immune-mediated disorders. TCRdb recomputed calls from the 5' RACE reads with MiXCR, one row per CDR3 protein. The sample has 55,000 to 70,000 distinct CDR3 sequences; 4% to 6% are singletons. The sample comprised PBMCs. These receptors originate from a woman aged 45-60 years with multiple sclerosis.

This clonotype came up many times. The chain has TRBV6-6 and TRBJ2-4, with unresolved D. The CDR3 loop spans 13 amino acids. V was shortened by 6 bases and J by 6 bases, with 12 bases between the two germline ends. Germline V gives CDR1 MNHNY, CDR2 SVGAGI (reference sequence). The chain's CDR3 is CASSPPLGNIQYF. The CDR3 region has the DNA TGTGCCAGCAGCCCCCCCCTAGGAAACATTCAGTACTTC.

This clonotype has at least ten counts. V is TRBV7-8 and J is TRBJ2-1; no definite D call. Germline CDR1 is SGHVS and CDR2 is FQNEAQ. V lost 5 bases and J 9 bases, leaving 8 bases between the germline ends. The CDR3 runs to 11 residues. CDR3 in DNA: TGTGCCAGCAGCACCAAGTTTGAGCAGTTCTTC. Translation: CASSTKFEQFF.

The rearrangement uses TRBV5-1 and TRBJ2-4; D call uncertain. The CDR3 is 14 residues long. V lost 8 bases, J lost 6 bases, and 18 bases lay in between. Per the germline V gene, CDR1 is SGHRS and CDR2 is YFSETQ. The CDR3 here is CASRMDGAANIQYF. The CDR3 DNA sequence: TGCGCCAGTAGGATGGACGGCGCAGCAAACATTCAGTACTTC.

This clonotype showed up many times. V gene TRBV13 combines with J gene TRBJ2-7; TRBD1 agrees at 8 bases. Germline V gene lookup returns CDR1 PRHDT and CDR2 FYEKMQ (reference sequence). The CDR3 spans 13 residues. V lost 5 bases and J lost 4; bases outside the gene matches: 4. CDR3 region: CASSQDRVYEQYF. The CDR3 nucleotides are TGTGCCAGCAGCCAGGACAGGGTATACGAGCAGTACTTC.

This clonotype was counted ten times or more. V is TRBV11-2 and J is TRBJ2-4; 10 nucleotides agree with TRBD2. Trimming cost V 3 bases and J 8 bases; bases outside gene matches: 16. Germline loops: CDR1 SGHAT, CDR2 FQNNGV. This CDR3 spans 18 amino acids. CDR3 region: CASSFDPGAGGLGDIQYF. The CDR3 DNA reads as TGTGCCAGCAGCTTCGACCCCGGAGCGGGGGGGCTTGGGGACATTCAGTACTTC.

With respect to this clonotype: With a much larger clone just one base away, this may be a read error. The chain has TRBV4-3 and TRBJ1-1; D remains unclear. The CDR3 is 16 residues long. Germline lookup yields CDR1 LGHNA and CDR2 YSLEER. Trimming took off 0 bases at V and 1 base at J, with 12 bases between the two ends. Written as DNA, the CDR3 is TGCGCCAGCAGCCAAGATTCGTGGGCGCCGAACACTGAAGCTTTCTTT. It encodes CASSQDSWAPNTEAFF.

This clonotype came up many times. The chain carries TRBV5-1 and TRBJ2-7, with a tentative D call TRBD2 (6 bases). The germline V gene encodes CDR1 SGHRS and CDR2 YFSETQ. V lost 4 bases and J 3 bases, leaving 8 bases between the germline ends. This CDR3 contains 12 residues. CDR3 in DNA: TGCGCCAGCAGCATCGGGGGCTACGAGCAGTACTTC. It is translated as CASSIGGYEQYF.

There are many counts of this clonotype. The chain links TRBV4-3 to TRBJ1-4, with 7 bases matching TRBD1. Germline-derived CDR1 and CDR2 are LGHNA and YSLEER. The CDR3 spans 18 residues. V gave up 0 bases and J gave up 0 bases; unmatched junction bases: 7. The CDR3 DNA reads TGCGCCAGCAGCCAAGATTCGACAGGGATAGCAACTAATGAAAAACTGTTTTTT. Residues: CASSQDSTGIATNEKLFF.

This clonotype was picked up many times. The chain links TRBV3-1 to TRBJ2-4, with 13 bases that match TRBD2. V lost 1 base, J lost 6 bases, and 0 bases stayed unmatched. This CDR3 has 15 residues. CDR1 LGHDT and CDR2 YNNKEL come from the germline V gene (reference sequence). In DNA, the CDR3 is TGTGCCAGCAGCCAAGGACTAGCGGGGGGAAACATTCAGTACTTC. As protein: CASSQGLAGGNIQYF.

This clonotype was recorded many times. The genes are TRBV5-6 and TRBJ1-2, with 8 bases matching TRBD1. V shed 4 bases, J shed 4 bases, and the junction held 9 bases outside the gene matches. This CDR3 has 15 amino acids. Germline V gene data show CDR1 as SGHDT and CDR2 as YYEEEE. DNA for the CDR3: TGTGCCAGCAGCCCCCGACAGGGGCTGGCCTATGGCTACACCTTC. This encodes CASSPRQGLAYGYTF.

As for this clonotype: A read error may account for a junction end that differs from germline. This chain uses TRBV20-1 with TRBJ1-5; no clear D gene. Germline V gene data show CDR1 as DFQATT and CDR2 as SNEGSKA (reference sequence). This CDR3 spans 13 amino acids. CDR3 sequence (DNA): TGCAGTGTCCTGACACATAGCAATCAGCCCCAGAATTTT. It encodes CSVLTHSNQPQNF.

This clonotype was seen at least ten times. V usage is TRBV29-1 and J usage is TRBJ1-1; no clear D gene. V was cut by 6 bases and J by 3 bases, with 17 bases left in between. This CDR3 region has 14 residues. Germline assignment: CDR1 SQVTM and CDR2 ANQGSEA. The CDR3 is CSVGSTIGHTEAFF. CDR3 nucleotides: TGCAGCGTCGGGTCGACTATAGGTCACACTGAAGCTTTCTTT.

This clonotype was observed many times. The V and J genes are TRBV14 and TRBJ2-2; the D is unclear. This CDR3 contains 12 residues. Per the germline V gene, CDR1 is SGHDN and CDR2 is FVKESK. V lost 0 bases to trimming and J lost 7 bases, with 3 bases between them. The CDR3 DNA reads as TGTGCCAGCAGCCAAGAGGTCGGGGAGCTGTTTTTT. It is translated as CASSQEVGELFF.

This clonotype was detected only a few times. The genes are TRBV5-1 and TRBJ1-1; D is uncertain. Germline CDR1 reads SGHRS; CDR2 reads YFSETQ. The CDR3 runs 13 residues. V shed 0 bases and J shed 6 bases, with 9 bases lying between them. DNA for the CDR3: TGCGCCAGCAGCTTGGGCGGGATAGCTGAAGCTTTCTTT. Translating it yields CASSLGGIAEAFF.

This clonotype was recorded at least ten times. The chain is built from TRBV5-1 and TRBJ2-1; D is uncertain. In germline, CDR1 is SGHRS, CDR2 YFSETQ. Trimming took 5 bases from V and 9 from J, leaving 18 bases between them. The CDR3 extends over 14 amino acids. CDR3 sequence reads: CASSWQATRGEQFF. CDR3 sequence (DNA): TGCGCCAGCAGTTGGCAGGCCACGAGAGGTGAGCAGTTCTTC.

On this clonotype: The missing conserved phenylalanine or tryptophan at the end of this CDR3 makes a read error likely. This chain links TRBV29-1 with TRBJ1-1, with D maybe TRBD1 (5 bases). The CDR3 is 15 amino acids. Germline V CDR1 and CDR2: SQVTM, ANQGSEA. V lost 7 bases to trimming and J lost 0 bases, with 18 bases between them. The CDR3 sequence is CSGGAGWGMNTEAFN. The CDR3 DNA sequence: TGCAGCGGAGGGGCGGGGTGGGGTATGAACACTGAAGCTTTCAAT.

This clonotype came up many times. The genes are TRBV7-2 and TRBJ1-6; TRBD1 matches at 9 bases. The CDR3 totals 20 residues. Germline V gene data show CDR1 as SGHTA and CDR2 as FQGNSA. V trimming: 5 bases; J trimming: 0 bases; junction bases outside the gene matches: 14. The DNA of the CDR3 is TGTGCCAGCAGCCGTCTCCCCCGGGACAGGGTGAGCTCCTATAATTCACCCCTCCACTTT. Its protein product is CASSRLPRDRVSSYNSPLHF.

V is TRBV18 and J is TRBJ2-5; 7 positions agree with TRBD1. The CDR3 is 14 amino acids. CDR1 and CDR2 (germline): KGHSH, LQKENI. The V segment lost 3 bases and the J segment 3 bases; nucleotides outside the gene matches: 4. The CDR3 spells CASSPTRGKETQYF. In nucleotides, the CDR3 is TGTGCCAGCTCACCTACCAGGGGGAAAGAGACCCAGTACTTC.

This clonotype occurred many times. This chain's CDR3 is CASSSGLAGLRGEQFF. In DNA, the CDR3 is TGTGCCAGCAGCTCCGGACTAGCGGGGTTACGTGGTGAGCAGTTCTTC. The genes are TRBV7-2 and TRBJ2-1; 12 bases line up with TRBD2. Trimming took 4 bases from V and 9 from J; bases not matched to a gene: 10. Germline values: CDR1 SGHTA, CDR2 FQGNSA. The CDR3 length is 16 residues.

In its sample, this clonotype was seen many times. The chain carries TRBV7-2 and TRBJ2-7, with 7 positions matching TRBD1. The CDR3 consists of 14 residues. J gave up 4 bases and V 6 bases, and 9 bases lay outside the gene matches. Germline assignment: CDR1 SGHTA and CDR2 FQGNSA. CDR3 coding DNA: TGTGCCAGCAGGTCCAGAAGGGGGCCTTACGAGCAGTACTTC. As protein: CASRSRRGPYEQYF.

Turning to this clonotype: The junction and the germline gene differ at one end; a read error may be behind it. The chain employs TRBV4-2 and TRBJ1-5; D is ambiguous. The germline CDR1 and CDR2 sequences are LGHNA and YNFKEQ. The CDR3 length is 15 residues. Written as DNA, the CDR3 is TGTGCCAGCAGCCAAGAGGGAACTGAAGCTCAGCCCCAGAATTTT. It specifies CASSQEGTEAQPQNF.

At least ten counts were recorded for this clonotype. This chain joins TRBV20-1 and TRBJ1-5; D ambiguous. This CDR3 region has 12 residues. CDR1 and CDR2 from the germline V gene are DFQATT and SNEGSKA (reference sequence). V gave up 3 bases and J gave up 4 bases, with 7 bases separating them. CDR3 sequence: CSASLTNQPQHF. CDR3 coding DNA: TGCAGTGCTAGTCTGACAAATCAGCCCCAGCATTTT.

The sample holds many counts of this clonotype. The chain couples TRBV9 to TRBJ2-5; D is undetermined. CDR3 size: 14 residues. Trimming took off 4 bases at V and 2 bases at J, with 12 bases between the two ends. Looked up from germline, CDR1 is SGDLS and CDR2 is YYNGEE. In nucleotides, the CDR3 is TGTGCCAGCAGCCCGAGATCCAAACAAGAGACCCAGTACTTC. This gives the protein CASSPRSKQETQYF.

Ten or more counts support this clonotype. CDR3 sequence reads: CASSHGTMNTEAFF. DNA of the CDR3: TGCGCCAGCAGCCACGGGACGATGAACACTGAAGCTTTCTTT. The gene calls are TRBV5-1 and TRBJ1-1; D is perhaps TRBD1 (5 bases). The germline V gene encodes CDR1 SGHRS and CDR2 YFSETQ. There are 14 residues in the CDR3. V lost 4 bases and J lost 0, with 10 bases in between.

This clonotype was seen at least ten times. The chain carries TRBV15 and TRBJ2-7, with TRBD2 as a possible D gene (6 bases). The CDR3 spans 15 residues. Germline-derived CDR1 and CDR2 are LNHNV and YYDKDF (reference sequence). V was clipped by 3 bases and J by 0 bases, with 12 bases between them. CDR3 sequence (DNA): TGTGCCACCAGCAGGTACGGAGGGAGCTCCTACGAGCAGTACGTC. Translation: CATSRYGGSSYEQYV.

The sample holds many counts of this clonotype. This sequence joins TRBV5-1 and TRBJ2-1; the match to TRBD1 covers 9 bases. Germline V gene lookup returns CDR1 SGHRS and CDR2 YFSETQ. Trimming cost V 3 bases and J 6 bases; bases outside gene matches: 13. The CDR3 has 17 amino acids. CDR3 DNA sequence: TGCGCCAGCAGCTGGTTTACAGGGGGCCCGACGGGCAATGAGCAGTTCTTC. It translates to CASSWFTGGPTGNEQFF.

In its sample, this clonotype was seen many times. The chain is built from TRBV4-3 and TRBJ2-7, with 8 bases fitting TRBD2. Germline CDR1 reads LGHNA; CDR2 reads YSLEER. J lost 2 bases, V lost 0 bases, and 6 bases had no gene match. This CDR3 region has 16 residues. The CDR3 sequence is CASSQEAGGAPYEQYF. The DNA of the CDR3 is TGCGCCAGCAGCCAAGAAGCCGGGGGGGCCCCCTACGAGCAGTACTTC.

There are many counts of this clonotype. V is TRBV7-2 and J is TRBJ2-2; 7 bases are shared with TRBD2. This CDR3 is built from 14 residues. The V and J ends lost 3 bases and 3 bases, in that order; junction bases with no gene match: 1. Germline CDR1 and CDR2: SGHTA and FQGNSA. CDR3 DNA: TGTGCCAGCAGCTTGCGGGGGTACACCGGGGAGCTGTTTTTT. It translates to CASSLRGYTGELFF.

This clonotype was observed at least ten times. V gene TRBV19 combines with J gene TRBJ1-6; D perhaps matches TRBD1 (6 bases). There are 14 residues in the CDR3. V gave up 4 bases and J gave up 6 bases, with 10 bases separating them. Germline assignment: CDR1 LNHDA and CDR2 SQIVND (reference sequence). The CDR3 is CASSRDRPNSPLHF. CDR3 DNA sequence: TGTGCCAGTAGTAGAGACAGGCCTAATTCACCCCTCCACTTT.

This clonotype was found many times. The chain uses TRBV4-2 and TRBJ2-3, with TRBD2 matching over 12 bases. Germline V CDR1 and CDR2: LGHNA, YNFKEQ. This CDR3 spans 19 amino acids. J was trimmed by 5 bases and V by 1 base; bases with no gene match: 13. Written as DNA, the CDR3 is TGTGCCAGCAGCCAAGTTGGGCTAGCGGGGGGGACCTCAGGAGATACGCAGTATTTT. Its translation is CASSQVGLAGGTSGDTQYF.